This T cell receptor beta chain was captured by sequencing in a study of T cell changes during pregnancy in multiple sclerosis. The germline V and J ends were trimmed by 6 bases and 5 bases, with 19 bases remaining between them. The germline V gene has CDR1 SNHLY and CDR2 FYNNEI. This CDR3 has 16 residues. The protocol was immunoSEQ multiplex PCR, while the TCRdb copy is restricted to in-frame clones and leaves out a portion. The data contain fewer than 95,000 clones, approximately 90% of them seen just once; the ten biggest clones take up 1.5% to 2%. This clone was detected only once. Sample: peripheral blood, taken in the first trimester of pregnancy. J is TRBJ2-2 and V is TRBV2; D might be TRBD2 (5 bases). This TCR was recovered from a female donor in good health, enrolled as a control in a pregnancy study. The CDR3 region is CASSQDFTLGTGELFF. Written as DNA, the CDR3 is TGTGCCAGCAGCCAAGATTTCACACTAGGGACCGGGGAGCTGTTTTTT.